Each of the 10 T cell receptor beta chains below was sequenced from the same sample in a study of PD-1 blockade in mismatch repair-deficient tumors. The protocol was immunoSEQ multiplex PCR, while the TCRdb copy is restricted to in-frame clones and leaves out a portion. This sample yields roughly 130,000 clones, of which approximately 91% are seen a single time; roughly 10% belongs to the top ten. This material consisted of peripheral blood, taken just under 74 weeks after starting pembrolizumab. These receptors all come from an adult with mismatch repair-deficient cancer.

The chain combines TRBV6-5 with TRBJ2-7; 10 bases agree with TRBD2. Trimming removed 4 bases from V and 4 bases from J; junction bases left unmatched: 4. The CDR3 length is 14 residues. The germline V gene has CDR1 MNHEY and CDR2 SVGAGI. CDR3: CASSSGLARYEQYF. The CDR3 bases are TGTGCCAGCAGTTCGGGACTAGCGAGATACGAGCAGTACTTC.

This clone occurred once. The chain uses TRBV6-5 and TRBJ2-5, with 9 bases aligning to TRBD2. The V gene's germline CDR1 is MNHEY and CDR2 SVGAGI. CDR3 size: 13 residues. The trim removed 5 bases at V and 4 bases at J, leaving 2 bases unmatched. CDR3 sequence reads: CASSRSGRETQYF. Here the CDR3 DNA reads TGTGCCAGCAGTCGTAGCGGGAGAGAGACCCAGTACTTC.

The rearrangement links TRBV28 to TRBJ2-7; TRBD2 might be the D (5 bases). Trimming took 6 bases from V and 5 from J, leaving 11 bases between them. Germline values: CDR1 MDHEN, CDR2 SYDVKM. This CDR3 spans 12 amino acids. For the CDR3, the DNA is TGTGCCAGCAGCCCACTAGTCGACGAGCAGTACTTC. Its protein product is CASSPLVDEQYF. Supplemented by reference TRBV28 and TRBJ2-7, the full variable domain reads DVKVTQSSRYLVKRTGEKVFLECVQDMDHENMFWYRQDPGLGLRLIYFSYDVKMKEKGDIPEGYSVSREKKERFSLILESASTNQTSMYLCASSPLVDEQYFGPGTRLTVT.

The count of this clone is one. This chain links TRBV11-2 with TRBJ2-5; D remains unclear. V lost 4 bases to trimming and J lost 2 bases, with 17 bases between them. The CDR3 length is 16 residues. CDR1 SGHAT and CDR2 FQNNGV come from the germline V gene. The chain's CDR3 is CASSYNVGTAQETQYF. In DNA form, the CDR3 reads TGTGCCAGCAGCTATAATGTGGGAACAGCACAAGAGACCCAGTACTTC.

The chain employs TRBV11-2 and TRBJ1-1, with 9 bases aligning to TRBD1. The CDR3 loop spans 15 amino acids. The V gene end was trimmed by 5 bases and the J gene end by 4 bases; junction bases not matched to a gene: 8. Germline V gene data show CDR1 as SGHAT and CDR2 as FQNNGV. Written as DNA, the CDR3 is TGTGCCAGCAGCCTAACAGGGGGCGTCGGCACTGAAGCTTTCTTT. It yields the protein CASSLTGGVGTEAFF.

This clone appeared a single time. The gene calls are TRBV11-2 and TRBJ2-3; D unclear. Germline V gene sequence: CDR1 SGHAT, CDR2 FQNNGV. The CDR3 is 14 amino acids. V gave up 8 bases and J gave up 1 base, with 13 bases separating them. CDR3: CASERNVGTDTQYF. The CDR3 coding sequence is TGTGCCAGCGAACGAAATGTGGGCACAGATACGCAGTATTTT.

This chain uses TRBV10-2 with TRBJ2-1; 8 nucleotides line up with TRBD1. Germline CDR1 WSHSY, CDR2 SAAADI. This CDR3 comprises 16 residues. J lost 2 bases, V lost 3 bases, and 6 bases had no gene match. The CDR3 protein is CASSDSSDRAYNEQFF. The CDR3 DNA reads TGCGCCAGCAGTGACTCTTCGGACAGGGCCTACAATGAGCAGTTCTTC.

The CDR3 sequence is CASSISPRTPKSTDTQYF. The CDR3 nucleotides read TGCGCCAGCAGTATTTCCCCGAGGACTCCTAAAAGCACAGATACGCAGTATTTT. The chain combines TRBV4-1 with TRBJ2-3, with D maybe TRBD2 (5 bases). The germline V gene has CDR1 MGHRA and CDR2 YSYEKL. Trimming left V 6 bases short and J 0 bases short, with 22 bases between. CDR3 length: 18 residues.

The genes are TRBV7-9 and TRBJ2-1, with a weak D call TRBD2 (6 bases). The CDR3 is 14 residues long. V dropped 4 bases and J dropped 2 bases, with 9 bases sitting between them. Germline lookup yields CDR1 SEHNR and CDR2 FQNEAQ (reference sequence). The CDR3 region is CASSSSGPYNEQFF. CDR3 bases: TGTGCCAGCAGCTCGAGCGGGCCCTACAATGAGCAGTTCTTC.

This chain uses TRBV5-6 with TRBJ2-7, with D unresolved. Trimming pared 0 bases from V and 0 bases from J, leaving 10 bases between. This CDR3 contains 15 residues. Germline CDR1 is SGHDT and CDR2 is YYEEEE. DNA for the CDR3: TGTGCCAGCAGCTTGGAGCGAGGCCGCTCCTACGAGCAGTACTTC. It specifies CASSLERGRSYEQYF.